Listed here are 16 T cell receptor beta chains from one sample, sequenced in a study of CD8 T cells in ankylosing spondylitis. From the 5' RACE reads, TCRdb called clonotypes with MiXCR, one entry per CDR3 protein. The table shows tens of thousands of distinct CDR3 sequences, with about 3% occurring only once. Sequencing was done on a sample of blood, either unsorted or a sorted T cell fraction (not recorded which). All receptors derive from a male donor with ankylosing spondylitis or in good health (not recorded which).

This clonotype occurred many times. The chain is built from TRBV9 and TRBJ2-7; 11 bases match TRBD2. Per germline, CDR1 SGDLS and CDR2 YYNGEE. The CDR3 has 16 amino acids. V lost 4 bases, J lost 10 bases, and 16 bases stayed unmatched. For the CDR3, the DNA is TGTGCCAGCAGCCCGGAGGCCAACTTACTAGCGGGGGAACAGTACGTC. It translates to CASSPEANLLAGEQYV.

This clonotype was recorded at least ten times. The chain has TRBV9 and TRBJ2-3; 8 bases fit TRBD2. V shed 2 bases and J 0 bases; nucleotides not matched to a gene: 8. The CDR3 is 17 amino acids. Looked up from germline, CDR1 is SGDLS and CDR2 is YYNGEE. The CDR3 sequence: CASSVSGTRGSTDTQYF. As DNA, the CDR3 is TGTGCCAGCAGCGTCTCCGGGACTAGGGGAAGCACAGATACGCAGTATTTT.

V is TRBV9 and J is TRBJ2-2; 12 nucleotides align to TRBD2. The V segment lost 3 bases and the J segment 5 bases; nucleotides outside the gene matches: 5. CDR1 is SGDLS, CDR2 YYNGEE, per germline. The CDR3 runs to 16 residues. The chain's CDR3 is CASSATSGRTTGELFF. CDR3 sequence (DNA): TGTGCCAGCAGCGCGACTAGCGGGAGAACAACCGGGGAGCTGTTTTTT.

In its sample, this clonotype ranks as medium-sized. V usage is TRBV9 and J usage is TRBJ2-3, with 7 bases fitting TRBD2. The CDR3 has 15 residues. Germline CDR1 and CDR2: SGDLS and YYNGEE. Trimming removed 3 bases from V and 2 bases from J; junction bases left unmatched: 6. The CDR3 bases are TGTGCCAGCAGCGCGGTCCGGGGGGACACAGATACGCAGTATTTT. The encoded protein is CASSAVRGDTDTQYF.

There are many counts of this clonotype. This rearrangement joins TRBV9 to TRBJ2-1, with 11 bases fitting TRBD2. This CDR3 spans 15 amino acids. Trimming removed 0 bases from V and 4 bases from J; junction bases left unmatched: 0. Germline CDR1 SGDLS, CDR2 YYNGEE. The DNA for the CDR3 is TGTGCCAGCAGCGTAGTAGCGGGAGGGTACAATGAGCAGTTCTTC. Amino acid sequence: CASSVVAGGYNEQFF.

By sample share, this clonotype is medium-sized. The DNA for the CDR3 is TGTGCCAGCAGCTTAGGACATAAATCCTCCTACGAGCAGTACGTC. As protein: CASSLGHKSSYEQYV. V is TRBV7-8 and J is TRBJ2-7; D is unclear. Germline CDR1 and CDR2: SGHVS and FQNEAQ. This CDR3 has 15 amino acids. V shed 1 base and J shed 0 bases, with 10 bases lying between them.

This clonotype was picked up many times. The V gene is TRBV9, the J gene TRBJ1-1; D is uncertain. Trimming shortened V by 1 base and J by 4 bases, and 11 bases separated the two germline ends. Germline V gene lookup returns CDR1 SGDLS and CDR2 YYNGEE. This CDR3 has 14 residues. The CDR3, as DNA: TGTGCCAGCAGCGTACTCGGGGATATCACTGAAGCTTTCTTT. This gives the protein CASSVLGDITEAFF.

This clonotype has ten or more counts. CDR3 coding DNA: TGTGCCAGCAGCGTTTTCCGCACAGATACGCAGTATTTT. Amino acids: CASSVFRTDTQYF. The chain has TRBV9 and TRBJ2-3; D not certain. Germline V gene sequence: CDR1 SGDLS, CDR2 YYNGEE. V was clipped by 2 bases and J by 1 base, with 5 bases between them. This CDR3 has 13 residues. Looking up the rest from reference TRBV9 and TRBJ2-3 gives the full variable domain: DSGVTQTPKHLITATGQRVTLRCSPRSGDLSVYWYQQSLDQGLQFLIQYYNGEERAKGNILERFSAQQFPDLHSELNLSSLELGDSALYFCASSVFRTDTQYFGPGTRLTVL.

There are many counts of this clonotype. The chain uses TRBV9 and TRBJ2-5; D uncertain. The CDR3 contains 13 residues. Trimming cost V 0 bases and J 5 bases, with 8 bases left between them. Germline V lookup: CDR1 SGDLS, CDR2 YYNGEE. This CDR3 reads CASSVGVGETQYF. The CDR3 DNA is TGTGCCAGCAGCGTAGGAGTGGGGGAGACCCAGTACTTC.

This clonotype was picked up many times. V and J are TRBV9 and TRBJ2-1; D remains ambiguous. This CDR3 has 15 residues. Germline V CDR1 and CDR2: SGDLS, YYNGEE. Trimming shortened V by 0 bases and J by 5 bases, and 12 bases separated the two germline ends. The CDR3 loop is CASSVVLTSDNEQFF. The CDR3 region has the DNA TGTGCCAGCAGCGTAGTTTTGACGTCAGACAATGAGCAGTTCTTC.

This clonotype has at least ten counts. CDR3 loop: CASSVGLGRTDTQYF. The CDR3 bases are TGTGCCAGCAGCGTAGGTCTGGGGAGGACAGATACGCAGTATTTT. V and J are TRBV9 and TRBJ2-3; D might be TRBD2 (6 bases). The ends were cut back, 0 bases at V and 3 bases at J, with 11 bases in the middle. This CDR3 spans 15 amino acids. CDR1 is SGDLS, CDR2 YYNGEE, per germline. Filled out from reference TRBV9 and TRBJ2-3, the complete variable domain reads DSGVTQTPKHLITATGQRVTLRCSPRSGDLSVYWYQQSLDQGLQFLIQYYNGEERAKGNILERFSAQQFPDLHSELNLSSLELGDSALYFCASSVGLGRTDTQYFGPGTRLTVL.

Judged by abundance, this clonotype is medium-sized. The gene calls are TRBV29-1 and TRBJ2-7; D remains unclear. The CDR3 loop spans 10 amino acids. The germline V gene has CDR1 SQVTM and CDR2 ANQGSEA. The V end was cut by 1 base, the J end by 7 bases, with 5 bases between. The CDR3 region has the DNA TGCAGCGTTGAAGGGTGGGAGCAGTACGTC. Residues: CSVEGWEQYV.

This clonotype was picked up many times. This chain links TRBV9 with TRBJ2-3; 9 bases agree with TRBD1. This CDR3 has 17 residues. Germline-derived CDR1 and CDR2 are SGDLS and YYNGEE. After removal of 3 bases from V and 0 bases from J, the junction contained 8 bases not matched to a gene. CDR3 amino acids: CASSADLGQGSTDTQYF. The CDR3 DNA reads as TGTGCCAGCAGCGCAGATTTGGGACAGGGAAGCACAGATACGCAGTATTTT.

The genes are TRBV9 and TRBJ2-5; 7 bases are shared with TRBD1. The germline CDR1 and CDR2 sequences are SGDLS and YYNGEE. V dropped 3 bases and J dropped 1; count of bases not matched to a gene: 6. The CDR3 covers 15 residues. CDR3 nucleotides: TGTGCCAGCAGCGCGACAGGGAGATTCCAAGAGACCCAGTACTTC. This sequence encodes CASSATGRFQETQYF.

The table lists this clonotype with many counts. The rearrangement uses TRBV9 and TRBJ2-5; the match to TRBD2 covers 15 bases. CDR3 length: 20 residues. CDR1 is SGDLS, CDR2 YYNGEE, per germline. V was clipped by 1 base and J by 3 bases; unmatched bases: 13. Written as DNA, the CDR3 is TGTGCCAGCAGCGTATTCGGGACAGGGACTAGCGGGAGGACTAAAGAGACCCAGTACTTC. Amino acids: CASSVFGTGTSGRTKETQYF.

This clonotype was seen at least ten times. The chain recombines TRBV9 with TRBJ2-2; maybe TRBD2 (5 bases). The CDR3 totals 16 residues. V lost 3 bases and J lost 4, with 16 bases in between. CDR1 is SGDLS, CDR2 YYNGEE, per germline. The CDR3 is CASSAGLRSGTGELFF. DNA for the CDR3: TGTGCCAGCAGCGCCGGACTCCGTTCGGGCACCGGGGAGCTGTTTTTT.